This is a list of T cell receptor beta chains from one sample in a study of shared clonotypes between healthy human individuals. Repertoires were generated with immunoSEQ multiplex PCR, while TCRdb's copy carries only in-frame clones and drops some. In the table there are some 2 million clones, about 95% of which are singletons. The source material was naive CD8+ T cells sorted from blood. All receptors come from a man in his late teens or twenties in good health. Both conserved end residues are part of each CDR3. Each record gives: V gene, J gene, D gene, clone size, CDR3 protein, CDR3 DNA. A D gene is named only where the DNA matches it firmly. Some rows mark clone size as missing; the rest say once, few, many or name a class of expanded clone.

V gene: TRBV10-3
J gene: TRBJ2-2
D gene: NA
clone size: NA
CDR3 protein: CAISVNTGELFF
CDR3 DNA: TGTGCCATCAGTGTGAACACCGGGGAGCTGTTTTTT

V gene: TRBV9
J gene: TRBJ2-2
D gene: TRBD1
clone size: NA
CDR3 protein: CASSFSSRRQGATGELFF
CDR3 DNA: TGTGCCAGCAGCTTTAGTAGTAGAAGACAGGGGGCTACCGGGGAGCTGTTTTTT

V gene: TRBV4-3
J gene: TRBJ2-1
D gene: NA
clone size: once
CDR3 protein: CASSQSNPVVGGYNEQFF
CDR3 DNA: TGCGCCAGCAGCCAATCTAACCCCGTAGTAGGAGGCTACAATGAGCAGTTCTTC

V gene: TRBV6-6
J gene: TRBJ1-4
D gene: TRBD1
clone size: once
CDR3 protein: CASSWTGGEKLFF
CDR3 DNA: TGTGCCAGCAGTTGGACAGGGGGAGAAAAACTGTTTTTT

V gene: TRBV13
J gene: TRBJ2-3
D gene: NA
clone size: NA
CDR3 protein: CASSAWRDPDGTDTQYF
CDR3 DNA: TGTGCCAGCAGCGCGTGGAGGGATCCCGACGGCACAGATACGCAGTATTTT

V gene: TRBV15
J gene: TRBJ2-7
D gene: NA
clone size: NA
CDR3 protein: CATSRAGSYEQYF
CDR3 DNA: TGTGCCACCAGCAGGGCGGGAAGCTACGAGCAGTACTTC

V gene: TRBV13
J gene: TRBJ2-7
D gene: NA
clone size: NA
CDR3 protein: CASSLVGAVYSYEQYF
CDR3 DNA: TGTGCCAGCAGCTTAGTTGGGGCAGTTTATAGCTACGAGCAGTACTTC

V gene: TRBV7-8
J gene: TRBJ2-5
D gene: NA
clone size: NA
CDR3 protein: CASSPTQGWEETQYF
CDR3 DNA: TGTGCCAGCAGCCCGACACAGGGCTGGGAAGAGACCCAGTACTTC

V gene: TRBV19
J gene: TRBJ2-7
D gene: NA
clone size: NA
CDR3 protein: CASSIHEGVSYEQYF
CDR3 DNA: TGTGCCAGTAGTATTCATGAGGGGGTCTCCTACGAGCAGTACTTC

V gene: TRBV27
J gene: TRBJ2-7
D gene: NA
clone size: NA
CDR3 protein: CASSLYRQEAYEQYF
CDR3 DNA: TGTGCCAGCAGTTTATACCGACAGGAGGCCTACGAGCAGTACTTC

V gene: TRBV4-1
J gene: TRBJ2-7
D gene: TRBD1
clone size: NA
CDR3 protein: CASSPGQGADEQYF
CDR3 DNA: TGCGCCAGCAGCCCGGGACAGGGGGCCGACGAGCAGTACTTC

V gene: TRBV7-9
J gene: TRBJ2-7
D gene: NA
clone size: NA
CDR3 protein: CASSLEPGDEQYF
CDR3 DNA: TGTGCCAGCAGCTTAGAGCCAGGGGACGAGCAGTACTTC

V gene: TRBV28
J gene: TRBJ1-5
D gene: NA
clone size: NA
CDR3 protein: CASSPAAHQPQHF
CDR3 DNA: TGTGCCAGCAGTCCCGCGGCGCATCAGCCCCAGCATTTT

V gene: TRBV7-9
J gene: TRBJ2-3
D gene: NA
clone size: NA
CDR3 protein: CASYDSWGAHTDTQYF
CDR3 DNA: TGTGCCAGCTACGACTCTTGGGGGGCCCACACAGATACGCAGTATTTT

V gene: TRBV27
J gene: TRBJ1-1
D gene: NA
clone size: once
CDR3 protein: CASSFLGAEAFF
CDR3 DNA: TGTGCCAGCAGTTTTCTGGGGGCTGAAGCTTTCTTT

V gene: TRBV27
J gene: TRBJ2-3
D gene: TRBD2
clone size: NA
CDR3 protein: CASSFTRGDSGGDTDTQYF
CDR3 DNA: TGTGCCAGCAGTTTTACCAGGGGCGATAGCGGGGGGGACACAGATACGCAGTATTTT

V gene: TRBV7-6
J gene: TRBJ2-5
D gene: NA
clone size: NA
CDR3 protein: CASSFSVEETQYF
CDR3 DNA: TGTGCCAGCAGCTTTTCGGTTGAAGAGACCCAGTACTTC

V gene: TRBV7-9
J gene: TRBJ2-5
D gene: NA
clone size: NA
CDR3 protein: CASSSQGWGETQYF
CDR3 DNA: TGTGCCAGCAGCTCACAGGGTTGGGGAGAGACCCAGTACTTC

V gene: TRBV6-5
J gene: TRBJ1-3
D gene: TRBD1
clone size: NA
CDR3 protein: CASRATGADGNTIYF
CDR3 DNA: TGTGCCAGCAGGGCTACAGGGGCGGATGGAAACACCATATATTTT

V gene: TRBV5-1
J gene: TRBJ2-7
D gene: NA
clone size: NA
CDR3 protein: CASSLRGGGLHEQYF
CDR3 DNA: TGCGCCAGCAGTCTCAGGGGGGGCGGTCTCCACGAGCAGTACTTC

V gene: TRBV28
J gene: TRBJ1-3
D gene: NA
clone size: NA
CDR3 protein: CASSSVSEVSGNTIYF
CDR3 DNA: TGTGCCAGCAGTTCTGTGAGTGAAGTATCTGGAAACACCATATATTTT

V gene: TRBV13
J gene: TRBJ2-3
D gene: NA
clone size: NA
CDR3 protein: CASSPDRDTQYF
CDR3 DNA: TGTGCCAGCAGCCCCGACCGGGATACGCAGTATTTT

V gene: TRBV6-5
J gene: TRBJ1-2
D gene: NA
clone size: NA
CDR3 protein: CASAIQGGFYGYTF
CDR3 DNA: TGTGCCAGCGCAATACAGGGAGGATTCTATGGCTACACCTTC

V gene: TRBV6-6
J gene: TRBJ1-2
D gene: NA
clone size: NA
CDR3 protein: CASSYGINYGYTF
CDR3 DNA: TGTGCCAGCAGTTACGGGATAAACTATGGCTACACCTTC

V gene: TRBV6-1
J gene: TRBJ2-2
D gene: NA
clone size: NA
CDR3 protein: CASSLPPGELFF
CDR3 DNA: TGTGCCAGCAGTCTCCCTCCCGGGGAGCTGTTTTTT

V gene: TRBV4-3
J gene: TRBJ2-7
D gene: TRBD1
clone size: NA
CDR3 protein: CASSQGGGGTYEQYF
CDR3 DNA: TGCGCCAGCAGCCAAGGAGGGGGCGGCACCTACGAGCAGTACTTC

V gene: TRBV5-8
J gene: TRBJ1-2
D gene: NA
clone size: NA
CDR3 protein: CASSSRRIDKANYGYTF
CDR3 DNA: TGTGCCAGCAGCTCACGGAGGATTGATAAAGCTAACTATGGCTACACCTTC

V gene: TRBV7-9
J gene: TRBJ2-5
D gene: NA
clone size: NA
CDR3 protein: CASSTLGVQETQYF
CDR3 DNA: TGTGCCAGCAGCACCTTGGGGGTCCAAGAGACCCAGTACTTC

V gene: TRBV30
J gene: TRBJ2-4
D gene: NA
clone size: NA
CDR3 protein: CACQGTFSAKNIQYF
CDR3 DNA: TGTGCCTGCCAAGGCACTTTCTCCGCCAAAAACATTCAGTACTTC

V gene: TRBV19
J gene: TRBJ2-2
D gene: TRBD2
clone size: NA
CDR3 protein: CASSVLAGELAGELFF
CDR3 DNA: TGTGCCAGTAGTGTGCTAGCGGGAGAGCTAGCCGGGGAGCTGTTTTTT

V gene: TRBV7-9
J gene: TRBJ1-5
D gene: NA
clone size: NA
CDR3 protein: CASSLEGSGNQPQHF
CDR3 DNA: TGTGCCAGCAGCTTAGAAGGCAGCGGCAATCAGCCCCAGCATTTT

V gene: TRBV5-6
J gene: TRBJ2-7
D gene: TRBD2
clone size: NA
CDR3 protein: CASSLWLAETYEQYF
CDR3 DNA: TGTGCCAGCAGCTTGTGGCTAGCGGAGACCTACGAGCAGTACTTC

V gene: TRBV11-2
J gene: TRBJ2-1
D gene: NA
clone size: NA
CDR3 protein: CASSLGSFEQFF
CDR3 DNA: TGTGCCAGCAGCCTCGGGTCCTTTGAGCAGTTCTTC

V gene: TRBV5-4
J gene: TRBJ2-7
D gene: NA
clone size: NA
CDR3 protein: CASSGGLDPYEQYF
CDR3 DNA: TGTGCCAGCAGCGGGGGACTGGACCCCTACGAGCAGTACTTC

V gene: TRBV5-6
J gene: TRBJ2-7
D gene: TRBD2
clone size: few
CDR3 protein: CASGPGLAGEQYF
CDR3 DNA: TGTGCCAGCGGGCCGGGACTAGCGGGTGAGCAGTACTTC

V gene: TRBV30
J gene: TRBJ2-7
D gene: NA
clone size: NA
CDR3 protein: CAWSLGLNYEQYF
CDR3 DNA: TGTGCCTGGAGCTTAGGATTGAACTACGAGCAGTACTTC

V gene: TRBV19
J gene: TRBJ1-3
D gene: TRBD1
clone size: few
CDR3 protein: CATQGAQGNTIYF
CDR3 DNA: TGTGCCACCCAGGGGGCTCAAGGAAACACCATATATTTT

V gene: TRBV27
J gene: TRBJ2-3
D gene: TRBD2
clone size: NA
CDR3 protein: CASNILGTSGLTDTQYF
CDR3 DNA: TGTGCCAGCAATATACTCGGGACTAGCGGACTCACAGATACGCAGTATTTT

V gene: TRBV15
J gene: TRBJ1-6
D gene: TRBD1
clone size: few
CDR3 protein: CATSRIDRDNSPLHF
CDR3 DNA: TGTGCCACCAGCCGGATCGACAGGGACAATTCACCCCTCCACTTT

V gene: TRBV9
J gene: TRBJ2-2
D gene: TRBD1
clone size: once
CDR3 protein: CASRGQGGNTGELFF
CDR3 DNA: TGTGCCAGTCGGGGACAGGGGGGTAACACCGGGGAGCTGTTTTTT

V gene: TRBV13
J gene: TRBJ1-6
D gene: NA
clone size: NA
CDR3 protein: CASSLVEGQGPSPLHF
CDR3 DNA: TGTGCCAGCAGCTTAGTTGAAGGCCAGGGCCCTTCACCCCTCCACTTT

V gene: TRBV28
J gene: TRBJ1-6
D gene: TRBD1
clone size: NA
CDR3 protein: CASSLDRGGYDNSPLHF
CDR3 DNA: TGTGCCAGCAGTTTAGACAGGGGAGGTTACGACAATTCACCCCTCCACTTT

V gene: TRBV13
J gene: TRBJ2-5
D gene: NA
clone size: NA
CDR3 protein: CASSLGRSPPGTQYF
CDR3 DNA: TGTGCCAGCAGCTTAGGTCGCAGCCCTCCGGGGACCCAGTACTTC

V gene: TRBV7-2
J gene: TRBJ2-3
D gene: TRBD1
clone size: once
CDR3 protein: CASSQGQGHTDTQYF
CDR3 DNA: TGTGCCAGCAGCCAAGGACAGGGCCACACAGATACGCAGTATTTT

V gene: TRBV30
J gene: TRBJ2-7
D gene: TRBD2
clone size: NA
CDR3 protein: CALETSGEQYF
CDR3 DNA: TGTGCCTTGGAGACTAGCGGCGAGCAGTACTTC

V gene: TRBV27
J gene: TRBJ2-7
D gene: NA
clone size: once
CDR3 protein: CASADSYEQYF
CDR3 DNA: TGTGCCAGCGCGGACTCCTACGAGCAGTACTTC

V gene: TRBV13
J gene: TRBJ2-2
D gene: NA
clone size: NA
CDR3 protein: CASRGRGWGPGTSAELFF
CDR3 DNA: TGTGCCAGCAGAGGACGGGGATGGGGCCCGGGTACTTCCGCGGAGCTGTTTTTT

V gene: TRBV25-1
J gene: TRBJ2-7
D gene: NA
clone size: NA
CDR3 protein: CASRVRDGVEEQYF
CDR3 DNA: TGTGCCAGCAGAGTCCGGGACGGCGTCGAGGAGCAGTACTTC

V gene: TRBV7-9
J gene: TRBJ2-7
D gene: TRBD2
clone size: NA
CDR3 protein: CASSETSGNTAYEQYF
CDR3 DNA: TGTGCCAGCAGCGAGACTAGCGGGAACACAGCCTACGAGCAGTACTTC